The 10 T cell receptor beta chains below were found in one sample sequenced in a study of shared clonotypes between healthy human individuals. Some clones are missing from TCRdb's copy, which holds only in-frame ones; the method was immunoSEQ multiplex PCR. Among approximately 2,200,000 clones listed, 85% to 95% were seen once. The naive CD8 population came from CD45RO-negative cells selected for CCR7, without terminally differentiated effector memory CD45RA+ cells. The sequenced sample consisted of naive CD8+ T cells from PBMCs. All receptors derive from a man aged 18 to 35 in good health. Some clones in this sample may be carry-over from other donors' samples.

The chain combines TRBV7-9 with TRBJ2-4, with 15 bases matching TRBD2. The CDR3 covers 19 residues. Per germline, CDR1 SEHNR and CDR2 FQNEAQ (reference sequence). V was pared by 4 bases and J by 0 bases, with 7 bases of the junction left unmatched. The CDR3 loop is CASSSGLAGGTTAKNIQYF. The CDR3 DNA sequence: TGTGCCAGCAGCTCGGGACTAGCGGGAGGAACCACAGCCAAAAACATTCAGTACTTC. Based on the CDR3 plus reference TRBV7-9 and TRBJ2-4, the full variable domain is DTGVSQNPRHKITKRGQNVTFRCDPISEHNRLYWYRQTLGQGPEFLTYFQNEAQLEKSRLLSDRFSAERPKGSFSTLEIQRTEQGDSAMYLCASSSGLAGGTTAKNIQYFGAGTRLSVL.

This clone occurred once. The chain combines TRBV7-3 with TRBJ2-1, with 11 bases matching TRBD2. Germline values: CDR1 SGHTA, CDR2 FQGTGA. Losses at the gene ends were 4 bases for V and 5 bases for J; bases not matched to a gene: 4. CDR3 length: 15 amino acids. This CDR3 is CASSSGLADNNEQFF. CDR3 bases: TGTGCCAGCAGCTCGGGACTAGCGGACAACAATGAGCAGTTCTTC.

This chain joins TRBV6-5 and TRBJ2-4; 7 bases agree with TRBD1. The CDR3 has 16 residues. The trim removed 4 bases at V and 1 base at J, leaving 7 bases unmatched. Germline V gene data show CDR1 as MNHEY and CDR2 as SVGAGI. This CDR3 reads CASSSPTGTAKNIQYF. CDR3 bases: TGTGCCAGCAGTTCCCCGACAGGGACGGCCAAAAACATTCAGTACTTC.

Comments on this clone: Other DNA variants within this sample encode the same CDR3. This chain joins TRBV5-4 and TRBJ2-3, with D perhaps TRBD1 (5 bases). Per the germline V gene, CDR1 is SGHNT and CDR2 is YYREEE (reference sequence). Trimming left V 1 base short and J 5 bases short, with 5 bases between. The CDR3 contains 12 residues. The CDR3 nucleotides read TGTGCCAGCAGCTTGACAGGAGATACGCAGTATTTT. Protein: CASSLTGDTQYF.

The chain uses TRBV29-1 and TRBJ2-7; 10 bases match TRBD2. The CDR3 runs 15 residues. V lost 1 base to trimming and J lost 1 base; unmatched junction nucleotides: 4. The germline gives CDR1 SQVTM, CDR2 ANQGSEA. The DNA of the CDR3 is TGCAGCGTTGAAGGTATACTAGCGGGGTCCTACGAGCAGTACTTC. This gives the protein CSVEGILAGSYEQYF.

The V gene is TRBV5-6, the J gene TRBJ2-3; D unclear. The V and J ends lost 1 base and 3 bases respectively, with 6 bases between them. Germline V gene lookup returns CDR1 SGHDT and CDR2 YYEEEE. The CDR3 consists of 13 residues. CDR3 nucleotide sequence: TGTGCCAGCAGCTTGTATGGTACAGATACGCAGTATTTT. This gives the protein CASSLYGTDTQYF.

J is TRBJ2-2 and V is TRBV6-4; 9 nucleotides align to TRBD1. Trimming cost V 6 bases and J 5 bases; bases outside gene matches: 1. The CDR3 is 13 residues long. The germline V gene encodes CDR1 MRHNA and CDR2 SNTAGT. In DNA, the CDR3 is TGTGCCAGCAGGGACAGGGGTACCGGGGAGCTGTTTTTT. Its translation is CASRDRGTGELFF.

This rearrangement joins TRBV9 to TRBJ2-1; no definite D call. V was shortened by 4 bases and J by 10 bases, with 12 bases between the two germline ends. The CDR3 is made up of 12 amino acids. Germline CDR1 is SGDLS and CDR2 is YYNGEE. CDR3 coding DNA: TGTGCCAGCAGCCCCGTGGAGCGAGAGCAGTTCTTC. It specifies CASSPVEREQFF.

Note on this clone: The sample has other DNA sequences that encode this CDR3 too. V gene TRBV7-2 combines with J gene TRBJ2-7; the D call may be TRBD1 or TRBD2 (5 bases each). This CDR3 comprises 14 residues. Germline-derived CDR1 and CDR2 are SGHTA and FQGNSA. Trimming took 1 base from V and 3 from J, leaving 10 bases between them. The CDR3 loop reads CASSLVGGIYEQYF. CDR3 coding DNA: TGTGCCAGCAGCTTAGTTGGGGGTATCTACGAGCAGTACTTC.

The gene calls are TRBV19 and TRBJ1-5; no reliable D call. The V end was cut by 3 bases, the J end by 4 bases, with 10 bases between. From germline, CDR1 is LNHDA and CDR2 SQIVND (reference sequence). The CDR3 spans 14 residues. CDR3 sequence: CASSIFVGNQPQHF. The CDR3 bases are TGTGCCAGTAGTATTTTTGTCGGAAATCAGCCCCAGCATTTT.